Listed here is a single T cell receptor (beta chain). Germline V gene lookup returns CDR1 SEHNR and CDR2 FQNEAQ (reference sequence). This CDR3 is 13 amino acids long. No DNA is given; TCRdb re-called the 5' RACE reads and lists each CDR3 protein once. The table gives about 460,000 distinct CDR3 sequences; the top ten clones make up more than 1.4% of it. The data were taken from a study of T cells expressing NK-cell markers. Whole-study context: Investigators obtained TCR beta repertoires from sorted CD3+CD56+NKG2C+, CD3+CD56+NKG2C- and CD3+CD56-NKG2C+ T cells.

Material for sequencing was blood T cells: a sorted CD56 or NKG2C T cell subset, CD4+ or CD8+ T cells, or bulk PBMC T cells (not recorded which). The clonotype comes from a woman between 50 and 59 years old in good health. The chain has TRBV7-9 and TRBJ1-2; TCRdb gives TRBD1 as the D gene, but with no DNA this cannot be confirmed. The CDR3 loop reads CASSLQGMDGYTF. Full variable domain (remainder filled in from reference TRBV7-9 and TRBJ1-2): DTGVSQNPRHKITKRGQNVTFRCDPISEHNRLYWYRQTLGQGPEFLTYFQNEAQLEKSRLLSDRFSAERPKGSFSTLEIQRTEQGDSAMYLCASSLQGMDGYTFGSGTRLTVV.